This TCR beta chain appears in the sequencing data of a study of cytomegalovirus exposure and HLA in healthy donors. Per the germline V gene, CDR1 is SGHTA and CDR2 is FQGNSA. The length of the CDR3 is 14 residues. V was cut by 1 base and J by 3 bases, with 10 bases left in between. Points from the study as a whole: In presence/absence analyses, roughly uniform sequencing depth across donors was assumed.

The donors comprised healthy bone marrow donors. Though probably carrying unrecorded immune exposures, donors were nominally healthy at sampling. PCR primers comprised 60 Vbeta and 13 Jbeta primers. Only in-frame clones appear in the TCRdb table, and some are missing; sequencing was by immunoSEQ multiplex PCR. In the table there are around 150,000 clones, 70% to 80% of which are singletons. As regards this clone: Its antigen is undetermined.

The material sequenced was PBMCs. The sequence was obtained from a middle-aged woman in good health and CMV-seronegative. The rearrangement joins TRBV7-2 to TRBJ2-7; D remains ambiguous. The CDR3 region is CASSLDSYNYEQYF. The CDR3 nucleotides are TGTGCCAGCAGCTTAGACAGCTACAACTACGAGCAGTACTTC.